These T cell receptor beta chains were read from a single sample in a study of blood T cell repertoires in COVID-19. Sequenced by immunoSEQ multiplex PCR; TCRdb stores in-frame clones only, minus some. This sample has fewer than 350,000 clones; approximately 90% occur once, and the top ten carry about 5.7%. The material sequenced was PBMCs or T cells enriched from blood (not recorded which). The receptors derive from a woman in her forties who had recovered from COVID-19. The CDR3 runs from the conserved cysteine through the conserved F or W. D genes are given only for firm matches. Clone size is shown for a subset of rows, as once, few, many or a class of expanded clone.

TRBV19,TRBD1,few,TRBJ2-7,TGTGCCAGTAGTGCCCTGACTTCGGGACAGGGAGGGTACGAGCAGTACTTC,CASSALTSGQGGYEQYF
TRBV29-1,NA,NA,TRBJ1-3,TGCAGCGTTGGGCCCAGGGAAGGAAACACCATATATTTT,CSVGPREGNTIYF
TRBV7-6,TRBD2,once,TRBJ2-5,TGTGCCAGCAGCTCTCTCCCGGCTAGCGGGAGCCTGGAGACCCAGTACTTC,CASSSLPASGSLETQYF
TRBV4-1,TRBD2,NA,TRBJ2-1,TGCGCCAGCAGCCAAGCCCAGACTAGCGGAGCTTACAATGAGCAGTTCTTC,CASSQAQTSGAYNEQFF
TRBV5-1,NA,NA,TRBJ2-7,TGCGCCAGCAGCTTGGCCGGGTCCTACGAGCAGTACTTC,CASSLAGSYEQYF
TRBV15,TRBD2,NA,TRBJ2-7,TGTGCCACCAGCGGCGGACTAGCGGGATTCTACGAGCAGTACTTC,CATSGGLAGFYEQYF
TRBV28,NA,NA,TRBJ1-2,TGTGCCAGCAGTTTATTGCACTCTGGCTACACCTTC,CASSLLHSGYTF
TRBV18,TRBD2,NA,TRBJ2-2,TGTGCCAGCTCACCCCGTAGCGGGAGGCCCGGCGGGGAGCTGTTTTTT,CASSPRSGRPGGELFF
TRBV28,TRBD2,NA,TRBJ2-7,TGTGCCAGCAGTTCTTTCTCCCTAGGACTAGCGGGAGCCTACGAGCAGTACTTC,CASSSFSLGLAGAYEQYF
TRBV7-2,TRBD1,NA,TRBJ1-2,TGTGCCAGCAGCTTATCAGGGACAGGGAATTATTATGGCTACACCTTC,CASSLSGTGNYYGYTF
TRBV2,TRBD1,few,TRBJ2-7,TGTGCCAGCAGCGTGGACAGGGGGCGCGAGCAGTACTTC,CASSVDRGREQYF
TRBV5-1,NA,NA,TRBJ1-3,TGCGCCAGCAGCTCTGGGGGCAGGGTAGGAGGAAACACCATATATTTT,CASSSGGRVGGNTIYF
TRBV27,NA,NA,TRBJ2-7,TGTGCCAGCACTCCATTCTCCCTTGGAGAATCCTACGAGCAGTACTTC,CASTPFSLGESYEQYF
TRBV19,NA,once,TRBJ1-1,TGTGCCAGTAGCCCCCGGGGGGCCAGCACTGAAGCTTTCTTT,CASSPRGASTEAFF
TRBV14,TRBD2,NA,TRBJ2-1,TGTGCCAGCAGACCGAGCGGGGCCTACAATGAGCAGTTCTTC,CASRPSGAYNEQFF
TRBV4-1,TRBD1,once,TRBJ1-5,TGCGCCAGCAGCCAGAGGACAGGTTACAATCAGCCCCAGCATTTT,CASSQRTGYNQPQHF
TRBV28,NA,NA,TRBJ2-4,TGTGCCAGCGAGACAGGGTATGGCGGGGGGGCCAAAAACATTCAGTACTTC,CASETGYGGGAKNIQYF
TRBV7-2,NA,NA,TRBJ1-5,TGTGCCAGCAGCTTAGGGGCGGGGGGATTAAATCAGCCCCAGCATTTT,CASSLGAGGLNQPQHF